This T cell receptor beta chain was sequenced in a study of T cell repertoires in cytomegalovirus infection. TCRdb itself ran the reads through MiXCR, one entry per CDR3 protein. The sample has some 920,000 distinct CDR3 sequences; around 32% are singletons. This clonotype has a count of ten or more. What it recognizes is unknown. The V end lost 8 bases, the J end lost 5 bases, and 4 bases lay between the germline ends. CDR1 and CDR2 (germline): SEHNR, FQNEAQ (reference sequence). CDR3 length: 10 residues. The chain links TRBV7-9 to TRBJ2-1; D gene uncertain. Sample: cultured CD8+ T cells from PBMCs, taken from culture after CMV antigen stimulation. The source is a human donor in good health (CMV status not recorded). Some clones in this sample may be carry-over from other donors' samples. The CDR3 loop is CASGDNEQFF. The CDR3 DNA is TGTGCCAGCGGGGACAATGAGCAGTTCTTC.